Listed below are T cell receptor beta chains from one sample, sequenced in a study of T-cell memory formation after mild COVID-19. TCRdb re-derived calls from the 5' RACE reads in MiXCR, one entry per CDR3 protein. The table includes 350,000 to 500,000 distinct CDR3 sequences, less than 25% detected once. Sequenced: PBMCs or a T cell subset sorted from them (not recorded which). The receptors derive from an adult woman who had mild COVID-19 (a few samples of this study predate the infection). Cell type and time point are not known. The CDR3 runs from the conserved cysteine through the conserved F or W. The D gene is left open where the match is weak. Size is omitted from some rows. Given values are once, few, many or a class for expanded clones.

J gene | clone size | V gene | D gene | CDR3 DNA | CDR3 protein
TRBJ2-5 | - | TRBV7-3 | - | TGTGCCAGCAGCTTCAGAGGGGGGGACGGCGAGACCCAGTACTTC | CASSFRGGDGETQYF
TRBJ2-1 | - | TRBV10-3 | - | TGTGCCATCAGCCCTACAGTCAATGAGCAGTTCTTC | CAISPTVNEQFF
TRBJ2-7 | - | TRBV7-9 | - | TGTGCCAGCAGCTTAGAACAGGGTCCCAACGAGCAGTACTTC | CASSLEQGPNEQYF
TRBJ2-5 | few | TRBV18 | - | TGTGCCAGCTCAGGTCCGGCGGCCCAAGAGACCCAGTACTTC | CASSGPAAQETQYF
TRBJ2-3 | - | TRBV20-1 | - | TGCAGTGCCTCAAAAACGGGGATCACAGATACGCAGTATTTT | CSASKTGITDTQYF
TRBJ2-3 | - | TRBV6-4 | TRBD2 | TGTGCCAGCAGTGCCAGCGGGGGGGCGGCGGATACGCAGTATTTT | CASSASGGAADTQYF
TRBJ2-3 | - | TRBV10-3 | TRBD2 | TGTGCCATCAGTGAAGGCGGGAGTCAAGATACGCAGTATTTT | CAISEGGSQDTQYF
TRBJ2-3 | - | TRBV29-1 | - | TGCAGCGTAAAAGTTGGAGATACGCAGTATTTT | CSVKVGDTQYF
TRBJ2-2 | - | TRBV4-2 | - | TGTGCCAGCAGCCTCTATGACAAGGGCGCCGGGGAGCTGTTTTTT | CASSLYDKGAGELFF
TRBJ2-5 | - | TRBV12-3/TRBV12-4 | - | TGTGCCAGCAGTTTAGATCCCTGGGGGACCCAGTACTTC | CASSLDPWGTQYF
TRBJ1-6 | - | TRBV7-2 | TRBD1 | TGTGCCAGCAGCTTAGCTGGGCAGGGGGTGAATTCACCCCTCCACTTT | CASSLAGQGVNSPLHF
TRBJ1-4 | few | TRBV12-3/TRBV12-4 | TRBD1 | TGTGCCAGCAGTTTATTCTTGACAGGGGGCTTCAATGAAAAACTGTTTTTT | CASSLFLTGGFNEKLFF
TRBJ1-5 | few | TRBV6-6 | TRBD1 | TGTGCCAGCACCCCGGGACAGCTTAATCAGCCCCAGCATTTT | CASTPGQLNQPQHF
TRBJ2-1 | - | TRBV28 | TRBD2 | TGTGCCAGCGGTATAGCGGGGAGCTCCTACAATGAGCAGTTCTTC | CASGIAGSSYNEQFF
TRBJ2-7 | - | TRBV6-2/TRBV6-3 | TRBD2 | TGTGCCAGCAGTCGAGCGGGAGATTACGAGCAGTACTTC | CASSRAGDYEQYF
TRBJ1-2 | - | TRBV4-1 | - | TGCGCCAGCAGCCAAGTTGCTACCCGGACTAACTATGGCTACACCTTC | CASSQVATRTNYGYTF
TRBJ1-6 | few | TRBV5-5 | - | TGTGCCAGCAGCTTGGTCCCAGTAGCCTTTAATTCACCCCTCCACTTT | CASSLVPVAFNSPLHF
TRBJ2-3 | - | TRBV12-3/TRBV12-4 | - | TGTGCCAGCACCCCTCGGAGGGGAGCGGGAGATACGCAGTATTTT | CASTPRRGAGDTQYF
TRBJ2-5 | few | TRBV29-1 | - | TGCAGCCCGTGGGTGGGGGCCTATGAGACCCAGTACTTC | CSPWVGAYETQYF
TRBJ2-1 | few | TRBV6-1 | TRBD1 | TGTGCCAGCAGTGGAGGACAGGTCTCCTACAATGAGCAGTTCTTC | CASSGGQVSYNEQFF
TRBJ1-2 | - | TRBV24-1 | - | TGTGCCACCAGTGATTGGGGGGTGTTCGGCTACACCTTC | CATSDWGVFGYTF
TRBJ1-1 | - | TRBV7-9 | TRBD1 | TGTGCCAGCAGCGTCGGGACAGCGAACACTGAAGCTTTCTTT | CASSVGTANTEAFF
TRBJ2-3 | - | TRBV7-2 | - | TGTGCCAGCAGCTTAGGGGGCTTTAGACCAGATACGCAGTATTTT | CASSLGGFRPDTQYF
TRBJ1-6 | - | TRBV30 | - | TGTGCGGCGGGGTCCCAATTTAATTCACCCCTCCACTTT | CAAGSQFNSPLHF
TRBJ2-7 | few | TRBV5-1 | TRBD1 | TGCGCCAGCAGCTTAGTCGGACAGGGCTTTAACGAGCAGTACTTC | CASSLVGQGFNEQYF
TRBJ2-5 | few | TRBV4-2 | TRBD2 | TGTGCCAGCAGCCGCGGGAGTGGAGAGACCCAGTACTTC | CASSRGSGETQYF
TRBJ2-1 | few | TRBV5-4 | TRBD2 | TGTGCCAGCAGCTTGAAGATATCGGCGGGGGAGTCCTACAATGAGCAGTTCTTC | CASSLKISAGESYNEQFF
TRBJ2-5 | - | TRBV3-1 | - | TGTGCCAGCAGCCAAGGCTCTGTAGAATCTGAGACCCAGTACTTC | CASSQGSVESETQYF
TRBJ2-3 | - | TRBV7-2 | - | TGTGCCAGCAGCTTGACTAGTATGAGCACAGATACGCAGTATTTT | CASSLTSMSTDTQYF
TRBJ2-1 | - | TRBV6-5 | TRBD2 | TGTGCCAGCAGTCTTCGACTAGCGAATGAGCAGTTCTTC | CASSLRLANEQFF
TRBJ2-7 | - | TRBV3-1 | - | TGTGCCAGCAGCCGACGTGGCGCCGAGCAGTACTTC | CASSRRGAEQYF
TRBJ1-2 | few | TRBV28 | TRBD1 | TGTGCCAGCAGTGGGGGACAGGGATATGGCTACACCTTC | CASSGGQGYGYTF
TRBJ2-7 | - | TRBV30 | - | TGTGCCTGGAGTGACGGGGCCTCCTACGAGCAGTACTTC | CAWSDGASYEQYF
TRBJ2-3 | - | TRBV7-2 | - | TGTGCCAGCAGCCCCAGTCGCAGCACAGATACGCAGTATTTT | CASSPSRSTDTQYF
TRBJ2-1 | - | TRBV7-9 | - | TGTGCCAGCAGCCGGGACTCTGATGTCAATGAGCAGTTCTTC | CASSRDSDVNEQFF
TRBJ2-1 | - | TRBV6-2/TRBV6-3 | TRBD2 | TGTGCCAGCAGTTACAGGCCCCCATTGGCGAGGGAGGGCCGAGCCTACAATGAGCAGTTCTTC | CASSYRPPLAREGRAYNEQFF
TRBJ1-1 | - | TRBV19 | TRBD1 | TGTGCCAGTATCGCTACGGGGACAGCAAACACTGAAGCTTTCTTT | CASIATGTANTEAFF
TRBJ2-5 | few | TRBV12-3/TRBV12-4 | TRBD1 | TGTGCCAGCAGTCGGGACAGGGTAACAGAGACCCAGTACTTC | CASSRDRVTETQYF
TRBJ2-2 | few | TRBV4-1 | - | TGCGCCAGCAGCCCCCCCCGCGGGGAGCTGTTTTTT | CASSPPRGELFF
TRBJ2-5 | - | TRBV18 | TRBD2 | TGTGCCAGCTCACGAGGCGCGGGGGGCCAAGAGACCCAGTACTTC | CASSRGAGGQETQYF
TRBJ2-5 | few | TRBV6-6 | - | TGTGCCAGCAGTTCCCCAAGCCAAGAGACCCAGTACTTC | CASSSPSQETQYF
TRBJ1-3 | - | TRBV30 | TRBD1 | TGTGCCTGGAGTGTAGGGGGCGCGCTTGGAAACACCATATATTTT | CAWSVGGALGNTIYF
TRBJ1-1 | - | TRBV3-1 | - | TGTGCCAGCAGCCATACCGGGACGGCGAACACTGAAGCTTTCTTT | CASSHTGTANTEAFF
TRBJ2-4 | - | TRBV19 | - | TGTGCCAGTAGTTTACTTTCGGGGAACATTCAGTACTTC | CASSLLSGNIQYF
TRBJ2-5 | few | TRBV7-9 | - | TGTGCCAGCAGCCAGATCGAAGAGACCCAGTACTTC | CASSQIEETQYF
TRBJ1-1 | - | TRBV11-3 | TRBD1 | TGTGCCAGCAGCTTGACAGGGAAGGACACTGAAGCTTTCTTT | CASSLTGKDTEAFF
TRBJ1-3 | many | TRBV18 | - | TGTGCCAGCTCACAGGGCGCTGGAAACACCATATATTTT | CASSQGAGNTIYF
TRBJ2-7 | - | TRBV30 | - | TGTGCCTGGAGTGGGGGGGGGCGAGGGCAGTACTTC | CAWSGGGRGQYF
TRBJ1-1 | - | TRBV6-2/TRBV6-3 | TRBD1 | TGTGCCAGCAGTTATGGCCCCGAACAGGGAAGGGGGCCTGAAGCTTTCTTT | CASSYGPEQGRGPEAFF